These T cell receptor beta chains were read from a single sample in a study of cytomegalovirus exposure and HLA in healthy donors. The table came from immunoSEQ multiplex PCR; TCRdb's copy has only in-frame clones and leaves some out. Listed are some 110,000 clones; about 2.2% falls within the top ten. The material sequenced was PBMCs. The receptors derive from a man aged 35 to 55 in good health and CMV-seronegative. The CDR3 runs from the conserved cysteine through the conserved F or W. D genes are given only for firm matches.

TRBJ1-1,TRBV19,TRBD1,TGTGCCAGTAGTTACATTGGACAGGGGGCTTTCTTT,CASSYIGQGAFF
TRBJ1-1,TRBV11-3,.,TGTGCCAGCAGCATGGGGAGGCAGGTTGGATTGAACACTGAAGCTTTCTTT,CASSMGRQVGLNTEAFF
TRBJ1-1,TRBV28,.,TGTGCCAGCAGTTTCTGGCAGGGGCGCACTGAAGCTTTCTTT,CASSFWQGRTEAFF
TRBJ2-4,TRBV30,.,TGTGCCTGGAGTGTACGGACACTTCTAGCCAAAAACATTCAGTACTTC,CAWSVRTLLAKNIQYF
TRBJ2-1,TRBV6-1,.,TGTGCCAGCAGTGAGGGCCACGGAGGGCAGTTCTTC,CASSEGHGGQFF
TRBJ2-1,TRBV29-1,.,TGCAGCGCCCGGACTGAAGACTACAATGAGCAGTTCTTC,CSARTEDYNEQFF
TRBJ2-7,TRBV5-4,TRBD2,TGTGCCAGCAGCTTGGACCCTAGCGGGAGCTTGTTTGGGTTC,CASSLDPSGSLFGF
TRBJ1-4,TRBV25-1,.,TGTGCCAGCATGGTATCGGGGAGTGAAAAACTGTTTTTT,CASMVSGSEKLFF
TRBJ2-5,TRBV10-3,.,TGTGCCATCAAGAACGCGGGCGGACCCCAAGAGACCCAGTACTTC,CAIKNAGGPQETQYF
TRBJ1-1,TRBV7-9,TRBD1,TGTGCCAGCAGCCCTGATACAGGGGGTCTTTACACTGAAGCTTTCTTT,CASSPDTGGLYTEAFF
TRBJ2-2,TRBV19,.,TGTGCCAGTAGAACAACAGGGTCGGACACCGGGGAGCTGTTTTTT,CASRTTGSDTGELFF
TRBJ1-2,TRBV29-1,.,TGCAGCGTCGCGCACGGGGGGTATGGCTACACCTTC,CSVAHGGYGYTF
TRBJ1-2,TRBV28,.,TGTGCCACCCGGACAGCCAACGTACATGGCTACACCTTC,CATRTANVHGYTF
TRBJ2-3,TRBV29-1,.,TGCAGCGTTGACAGGGCCACAGATACGCAGTATTTT,CSVDRATDTQYF
TRBJ1-1,TRBV9,TRBD1,TGTGCCAGCAGCGGTGACAGGGGGCGAGTCACTGAAGCTTTCTTT,CASSGDRGRVTEAFF
TRBJ2-7,TRBV4-1,TRBD1,TGCGCCAGCAGCCAAGTGGACAGGGACTCCTACGAGCAGTACTTC,CASSQVDRDSYEQYF
TRBJ2-7,TRBV4-3,.,TGCGCCAGCAGCTCCAGGCAGGGTGGGTACGAGCAGTACTTC,CASSSRQGGYEQYF
TRBJ2-5,TRBV10-3,.,TGTGCCACTTCCCCCGGGACTGAAGAGACCCAGTACTTC,CATSPGTEETQYF
TRBJ1-4,TRBV19,TRBD1,TGTGCCAGTAGGAACATCCAGGGGGCTAGTGAAAAACTGTTTTTT,CASRNIQGASEKLFF
TRBJ2-1,TRBV6-4,TRBD1,TGTGCCAGCAGTGACGGAGACAGGGGCGTCTCTGGTGAGCAGTTCTTC,CASSDGDRGVSGEQFF
TRBJ2-7,TRBV11-2,.,TGTGCCAGCCGACGCCCAGGGCGGACCTACGAGCAGTACTTC,CASRRPGRTYEQYF
TRBJ2-1,TRBV9,TRBD2,TGTGCCAGCAGCTCCCGGACTAGCGGGACCGAGCAGTTCTTC,CASSSRTSGTEQFF
TRBJ2-3,TRBV7-2,TRBD2,TGTGCCAGCAGCACTACTAGCGGGGGAGGCTTAAATACGCAGTATTTT,CASSTTSGGGLNTQYF
TRBJ2-7,TRBV28,TRBD1,TGTGCCAGCAGACCACAGGGGTCCACCTACGAGCAGTACTTC,CASRPQGSTYEQYF
TRBJ2-7,TRBV7-2,.,TGTGCCAGCAGCTTAGTTAGTGCAGGGGACTCCTACGAGCAGTACTTC,CASSLVSAGDSYEQYF
TRBJ2-2,TRBV5-1,TRBD1,TGCGCCAGTAAACCACAGGGGGCAAGCACCGGGGAGCTGTTTTTT,CASKPQGASTGELFF
TRBJ1-4,TRBV10-3,.,TGTGCCATCAGTGAAAGCCGACTCGACAGGCGTAATGAAAAACTGTTTTTT,CAISESRLDRRNEKLFF
TRBJ1-1,TRBV30,.,TGTGCCCGGGCGGAGGGAAACACTGAAGCTTTCTTT,CARAEGNTEAFF
TRBJ2-1,TRBV6-1,.,TGTGCCAGCGCGGAGTACCTTTATCTTGAGCAGTTCTTC,CASAEYLYLEQFF
TRBJ2-7,TRBV11-3,.,TGTGCCAGCAGCTTATCATCCCTGCAGGGCAGCGAGCAGTACTTC,CASSLSSLQGSEQYF
TRBJ2-5,TRBV7-7,TRBD2,TGTGCTAGCAGCTTAGGGGCTAGCGGATCCCAAGAGACCCAGTACTTC,CASSLGASGSQETQYF
TRBJ2-2,TRBV5-4,.,TGTGCCAGCAGCTTGACGGACACCGGGGAGCTGTTTTTT,CASSLTDTGELFF
TRBJ2-3,TRBV7-9,TRBD2,TGTGCCAGCAGTTCGGGGACTAGCGGGCGGAGCACAGATACGCAGTATTTT,CASSSGTSGRSTDTQYF
TRBJ1-5,TRBV27,TRBD1,TGTGCCAGCAGAAAAGGACAGGGCTCTCAGCCCCAGCATTTT,CASRKGQGSQPQHF
TRBJ2-7,TRBV7-3,TRBD1,TGTGCCAGCAGCTTAAGAGGCGGGACAGGCTCCTACGAGCAGTACTTC,CASSLRGGTGSYEQYF
TRBJ1-6,TRBV30,TRBD1,TGTGCCTGGAGCCCGGGACAGGGGATTTCACCCCTCCACTTT,CAWSPGQGISPLHF